This T cell receptor beta chain was retrieved from a study of blood T cells in healthy people across ages. This CDR3 comprises 14 residues. Then a second PCR, running about 7 to 11 cycles, was carried out with a sample-barcoded 5' primer and a J-beta primer mix. From the 5' RACE reads, TCRdb called clonotypes with MiXCR, one entry per CDR3 protein. The sample includes fewer than 1.5 million distinct CDR3 sequences, roughly 40% of them seen just once. The sample comprised blood. The sequence derives from a woman between 18 and 29 years old in good health. The V call is TRBV21-1, the J call TRBJ2-5. The assigned J gene may be wrong: the sequence end matches TRBJ2-4 better. TRBV21-1 is an annotated pseudogene. CDR3 sequence: CASSKELYFDIQYF. CDR3 in DNA: TGTGCCAGCAGCAAAGAGCTCTACTTTGACATTCAGTACTTC.